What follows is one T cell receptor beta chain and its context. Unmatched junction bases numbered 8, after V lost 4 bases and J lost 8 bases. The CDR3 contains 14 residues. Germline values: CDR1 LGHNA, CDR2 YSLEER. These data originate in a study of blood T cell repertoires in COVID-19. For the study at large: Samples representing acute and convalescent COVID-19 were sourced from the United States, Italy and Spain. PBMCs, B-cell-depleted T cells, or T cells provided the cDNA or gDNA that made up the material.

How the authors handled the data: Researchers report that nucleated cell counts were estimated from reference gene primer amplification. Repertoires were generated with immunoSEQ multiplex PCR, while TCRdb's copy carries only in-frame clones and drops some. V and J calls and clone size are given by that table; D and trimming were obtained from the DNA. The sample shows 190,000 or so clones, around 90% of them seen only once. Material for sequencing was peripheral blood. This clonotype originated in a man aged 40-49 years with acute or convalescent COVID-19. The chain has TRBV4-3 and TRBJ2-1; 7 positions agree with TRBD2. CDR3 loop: CASSLQRGFDEQFF. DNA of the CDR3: TGCGCCAGCAGCCTCCAGCGGGGATTCGATGAGCAGTTCTTC.